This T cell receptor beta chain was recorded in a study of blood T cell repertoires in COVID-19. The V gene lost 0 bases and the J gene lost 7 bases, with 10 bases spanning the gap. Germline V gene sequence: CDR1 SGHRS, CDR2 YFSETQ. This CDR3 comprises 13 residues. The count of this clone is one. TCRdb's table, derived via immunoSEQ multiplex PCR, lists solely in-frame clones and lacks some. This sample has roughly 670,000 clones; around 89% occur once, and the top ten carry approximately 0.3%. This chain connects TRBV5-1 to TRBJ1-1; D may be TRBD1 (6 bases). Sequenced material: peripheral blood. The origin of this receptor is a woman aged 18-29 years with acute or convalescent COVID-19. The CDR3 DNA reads TGCGCCAGCAGCTTGGCGGGGGGGCGTGAAGCTTTCTTT. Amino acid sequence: CASSLAGGREAFF.